What follows are 7 T cell receptor beta chains derived from one specimen sequenced in a study of Ad26.COV2.S vaccination and SARS-CoV-2 variants. Treatment in this sample: 15 to 20 received Ad26.COV2.S at low or high dose, single or two shots; a few received placebo; per-sample allocation not given. Day 63 after the first injection of vaccine or placebo was the sampling time. Profiled with immunoSEQ multiplex PCR; TCRdb holds only in-frame clones, not every one. Of around 450,000 clones in the sample, 80% to 95% were seen once. This specimen was peripheral blood, taken in a trial of Ad26.COV2.S vaccine versus placebo. These receptors all come from a person aged 18-60 years who received the Ad26.COV2.S COVID-19 vaccine or a placebo.

The V gene is TRBV12-5, the J gene TRBJ2-3; D unresolved. CDR3 length: 12 amino acids. The V end lost 3 bases, the J end lost 0 bases, and 1 base lay between the germline ends. Germline V gene lookup returns CDR1 LGHNT and CDR2 FRNRAP. The CDR3 nucleotides are TGTGCTAGTGGTTTCAGCACAGATACGCAGTATTTT. It codes for CASGFSTDTQYF.

This rearrangement joins TRBV20-1 to TRBJ2-3; D call uncertain. The CDR3 totals 11 residues. CDR1 and CDR2 from the germline V gene are DFQATT and SNEGSKA (reference sequence). The V end was cut by 5 bases, the J end by 4 bases, with 7 bases between. The CDR3 spells CSARVSDTQYF. In nucleotides, the CDR3 is TGCAGTGCTCGGGTCTCAGATACGCAGTATTTT.

The V gene is TRBV18, the J gene TRBJ2-6; 7 nucleotides line up with TRBD1. The CDR3 contains 17 residues. The germline CDR1 and CDR2 sequences are KGHSH and LQKENI. V lost 4 bases, J lost 0 bases, and 6 bases stayed unmatched. CDR3 coding DNA: TGTGCCAGCTCACACTCGACAGGGAGCTCTGGGGCCAACGTCCTGACTTTC. Amino acids: CASSHSTGSSGANVLTF.

The DNA for the CDR3 is TGTGCCAGCAGCTTATCGGCGGGACGCGCCTACGAGCAGTACTTC. It codes for CASSLSAGRAYEQYF. The gene calls are TRBV7-9 and TRBJ2-7; weak D call: TRBD2 (6 bases). The germline CDR1 and CDR2 sequences are SEHNR and FQNEAQ (reference sequence). CDR3 length: 15 amino acids. V dropped 2 bases and J dropped 2 bases, with 13 bases sitting between them.

The chain couples TRBV12-3 or TRBV12-4 to TRBJ2-1; perhaps D is TRBD1 or TRBD2 (5 bases each). With 4 bases removed from V and 16 bases from J, the gap between germline ends came to 14 bases. This CDR3 is 11 amino acids long. CDR3 region: CASSYVGTLFF. CDR3 sequence (DNA): TGTGCCAGCAGTTATGTAGGGACCCTCTTCTTC.

In DNA form, the CDR3 reads TGTGCCAGCATGGATGACATGGGGAGAGAACTGAAGCAGTTCTTC. Protein: CASMDDMGRELKQFF. The genes are TRBV2 and TRBJ2-1; tentatively, D is TRBD2 (5 bases). Germline V gene data show CDR1 as SNHLY and CDR2 as FYNNEI. V was cut by 7 bases and J by 11 bases, with 24 bases left in between. The CDR3 totals 15 residues.

The chain employs TRBV28 and TRBJ2-7; TRBD1 agrees at 7 bases. Per germline, CDR1 MDHEN and CDR2 SYDVKM. The J segment lost 1 base and the V segment lost 7 bases, leaving 7 bases of the junction unmatched. CDR3 size: 14 residues. CDR3 amino acids: CASKQQGTSYEQYF. In DNA form, the CDR3 reads TGTGCCAGCAAACAACAGGGGACGTCCTACGAGCAGTACTTC.